Shown below are 31 T cell receptor beta chains from a single sample sequenced in a study of CD8+ T cells in alopecia areata. Treatment specified: oral pan-JAK inhibitor, 5-10 mg twice daily. Sequencing templates came from extracted RNA that was reverse transcribed into cDNA. The data were produced by immunoSEQ multiplex PCR, yet TCRdb's version contains in-frame clones alone and is incomplete. The profile shows roughly 220,000 clones, around two fifths of them singletons. The sequencing used CD4+ T cells sorted from blood, collected at roughly week 30, from a patient treated with tofacitinib. The receptors originated from a human donor with alopecia areata.

The gene calls are TRBV4-1 and TRBJ1-1; D remains ambiguous. In germline, CDR1 is MGHRA, CDR2 YSYEKL. CDR3 length: 14 residues. V was shortened by 1 base and J by 5 bases, with 11 bases between the two germline ends. The chain's CDR3 is CASSQVGSGTEAFF. The CDR3 nucleotides read TGCGCCAGCAGCCAAGTAGGATCGGGGACTGAAGCTTTCTTT.

The chain couples TRBV7-9 to TRBJ1-2, with TRBD1 matching over 10 bases. The CDR3 length is 16 residues. V lost 1 base to trimming and J lost 4 bases; unmatched junction nucleotides: 6. The germline CDR1 and CDR2 sequences are SEHNR and FQNEAQ (reference sequence). CDR3 in amino acids: CASSLGRDRGPYGYTF. The CDR3 DNA reads TGTGCCAGCAGCTTAGGTCGGGACAGGGGACCCTATGGCTACACCTTC.

The chain is built from TRBV29-1 and TRBJ2-2; D may match TRBD1 or TRBD2 (5 bases each). From germline, CDR1 is SQVTM and CDR2 ANQGSEA. The CDR3 is made up of 15 amino acids. V gave up 6 bases and J gave up 1 base, with 15 bases separating them. The CDR3 DNA reads TGCAGCGTGAGGGACGACTGGGGGAACACCGGGGAGCTGTTTTTT. It yields the protein CSVRDDWGNTGELFF.

This CDR3 reads CASSFGTSGSFTYEQYF. CDR3 nucleotide sequence: TGTGCCAGCAGCTTCGGGACTAGCGGGAGTTTCACCTACGAGCAGTACTTC. The gene calls are TRBV5-8 and TRBJ2-7; the match to TRBD2 covers 14 bases. V was clipped by 2 bases and J by 2 bases; unmatched bases: 6. The germline CDR1 and CDR2 sequences are SGHTS and YDEGEE. The CDR3 has 17 residues.

V and J are TRBV4-1 and TRBJ2-2, with unresolved D. V was cut by 4 bases and J by 6 bases, with 15 bases left in between. CDR1 MGHRA and CDR2 YSYEKL come from the germline V gene. The CDR3 runs to 15 residues. CDR3 region: CASSLAGVGAGELFF. In DNA, the CDR3 is TGCGCCAGCAGCCTAGCCGGAGTGGGTGCCGGGGAGCTGTTTTTT.

This sequence joins TRBV30 and TRBJ2-7; 7 nucleotides line up with TRBD2. J was trimmed by 0 bases and V by 3 bases; bases with no gene match: 5. Per the germline V gene, CDR1 is GTSNPN and CDR2 is SVGIG (reference sequence). The CDR3 length is 14 residues. The CDR3: CAWSTPGGSYEQYF. The CDR3, as DNA: TGTGCCTGGAGCACTCCGGGGGGCTCCTACGAGCAGTACTTC.

The V gene is TRBV5-1, the J gene TRBJ2-5, with D unclear. Per germline, CDR1 SGHRS and CDR2 YFSETQ. V was trimmed by 1 base and J by 2 bases, leaving 9 bases between them. This CDR3 is 14 amino acids long. In DNA form, the CDR3 reads TGCGCCAGCAGCTTGTTGAAAGGACAAGAGACCCAGTACTTC. As protein: CASSLLKGQETQYF.

The J gene is TRBJ2-4, the V gene TRBV27, with TRBD1 as a possible D gene (6 bases). The germline V gene encodes CDR1 MNHEY and CDR2 SMNVEV (reference sequence). The CDR3 is made up of 13 amino acids. Trimming pared 3 bases from V and 3 bases from J, leaving 6 bases between. The CDR3 sequence: CASSLGHKNIQYF. In DNA form, the CDR3 reads TGTGCCAGCAGTTTGGGACACAAAAACATTCAGTACTTC.

About this clone: The identical CDR3 is also encoded by other nucleotide sequences in the sample. The chain is built from TRBV30 and TRBJ1-5; no clear D. Germline CDR1 is GTSNPN and CDR2 is SVGIG (reference sequence). The CDR3 has 13 amino acids. The germline V and J ends were trimmed by 0 bases and 3 bases, with 6 bases remaining between them. The CDR3 is CAWSVGINQPQHF. The CDR3 bases are TGTGCCTGGAGTGTAGGTATCAATCAGCCCCAGCATTTT.

This clone came up a few times. V usage is TRBV27 and J usage is TRBJ1-2, with 8 nucleotides matching TRBD1. Per the germline V gene, CDR1 is MNHEY and CDR2 is SMNVEV (reference sequence). The CDR3 contains 14 residues. V lost 6 bases to trimming and J lost 2 bases; unmatched junction nucleotides: 5. The CDR3 sequence: CASSARQGNYGYTF. The CDR3, as DNA: TGTGCCAGCAGCGCCAGACAGGGGAACTATGGCTACACCTTC.

V gene TRBV4-1 combines with J gene TRBJ2-3; tentatively, D is TRBD2 (6 bases). The CDR3 loop spans 16 amino acids. Germline CDR1 and CDR2: MGHRA and YSYEKL. V gave up 0 bases and J gave up 0 bases, with 10 bases separating them. As DNA, the CDR3 is TGCGCCAGCAGCCAAGATCGGGGGACTAGCACAGATACGCAGTATTTT. Translating gives CASSQDRGTSTDTQYF.

The chain employs TRBV29-1 and TRBJ1-1; the match to TRBD1 covers 9 bases. V shed 7 bases, J shed 1 base, and the junction held 13 bases outside the gene matches. The CDR3 extends over 16 amino acids. Germline assignment: CDR1 SQVTM and CDR2 ANQGSEA. The DNA for the CDR3 is TGCAGCGGGGTCCCGAGGACAGGGGCTTCGAACACTGAAGCTTTCTTT. This encodes CSGVPRTGASNTEAFF.

This clone was seen a few times. The chain carries TRBV19 and TRBJ1-1; possible D gene TRBD1, 5 bases. The germline CDR1 and CDR2 sequences are LNHDA and SQIVND (reference sequence). The CDR3 covers 16 residues. V was cut by 1 base and J by 0 bases, with 12 bases left in between. The CDR3 protein is CASSIGERGLNTEAFF. The CDR3 DNA reads as TGTGCCAGTAGTATAGGGGAGAGGGGCTTGAACACTGAAGCTTTCTTT.

The V gene is TRBV5-6, the J gene TRBJ1-1; D gene unclear. Germline CDR1 is SGHDT and CDR2 is YYEEEE. The V and J ends lost 0 bases and 4 bases respectively, with 10 bases between them. The CDR3 has 14 residues. The CDR3 nucleotides are TGTGCCAGCAGCTTGGGGATGGTGGGCACTGAAGCTTTCTTT. Protein sequence: CASSLGMVGTEAFF. Full variable domain (remainder filled in from reference TRBV5-6 and TRBJ1-1): DAGVTQSPTHLIKTRGQQVTLRCSPKSGHDTVSWYQQALGQGPQFIFQYYEEEERQRGNFPDRFSGHQFPNYSSELNVNALLLGDSALYLCASSLGMVGTEAFFGQGTRLTVV.

V gene TRBV11-2 combines with J gene TRBJ1-1, with D possibly matching TRBD1 (6 bases). The CDR3 is 16 residues long. V lost 8 bases and J 4 bases, leaving 23 bases between the germline ends. Germline-derived CDR1 and CDR2 are SGHAT and FQNNGV. The CDR3 protein is CASYKTGSGVGTEAFF. The CDR3 DNA reads as TGTGCCAGCTACAAAACAGGGAGTGGGGTAGGCACTGAAGCTTTCTTT.

V gene TRBV7-9 combines with J gene TRBJ1-1; D might be TRBD1 (5 bases). V dropped 6 bases and J dropped 1 base, with 27 bases sitting between them. The CDR3 extends over 19 amino acids. Per germline, CDR1 SEHNR and CDR2 FQNEAQ (reference sequence). This CDR3 reads CASRLPVQGARAGNTEAFF. The CDR3 DNA is TGTGCCAGCAGGCTCCCCGTTCAAGGGGCCAGGGCAGGGAACACTGAAGCTTTCTTT.

As regards this clone: This sample also contains other DNA sequences that code for the same CDR3. The DNA for the CDR3 is TGCAGCGTAGCGGGGGGCCTAGATACGCAGTATTTT. This gives the protein CSVAGGLDTQYF. This sequence joins TRBV29-1 and TRBJ2-3, with 9 bases identical to TRBD2. Trimming cost V 6 bases and J 5 bases; bases outside gene matches: 3. The CDR3 is 12 amino acids. CDR1 and CDR2 from the germline V gene are SQVTM and ANQGSEA.

The chain carries TRBV30 and TRBJ1-1; D may be TRBD1 (6 bases). Trimming left V 3 bases short and J 2 bases short, with 13 bases between. Germline CDR1 and CDR2: GTSNPN and SVGIG (reference sequence). The CDR3 extends over 14 amino acids. CDR3 residues: CAWSKGGFNTEAFF. In DNA form, the CDR3 reads TGTGCCTGGAGCAAGGGGGGTTTTAACACTGAAGCTTTCTTT.

The chain joins TRBV19 to TRBJ1-1; 9 bases are shared with TRBD1. The germline V gene has CDR1 LNHDA and CDR2 SQIVND (reference sequence). The CDR3 contains 13 residues. V was pared by 8 bases and J by 4 bases, with 5 bases of the junction left unmatched. CDR3 loop: CASATDRGTEAFF. As DNA, the CDR3 is TGTGCCAGTGCCACGGACAGGGGCACTGAAGCTTTCTTT.

V gene TRBV5-6 combines with J gene TRBJ1-2; a possible D gene is TRBD1 (5 bases). From germline, CDR1 is SGHDT and CDR2 YYEEEE. V dropped 0 bases and J dropped 5 bases, with 14 bases sitting between them. The CDR3 sequence is 15 residues long. CDR3 nucleotide sequence: TGTGCCAGCAGCTTGGGACAGCTTCTTGGGTATGGCTACACCTTC. Translated, it gives CASSLGQLLGYGYTF.

This clone was counted between two and nine times. This rearrangement joins TRBV29-1 to TRBJ1-2, with D possibly TRBD1 on 5 matching bases. The CDR3 consists of 13 residues. CDR1 and CDR2 from the germline V gene are SQVTM and ANQGSEA. V was pared by 7 bases and J by 0 bases, with 12 bases between. The CDR3 loop is CSAATVANYGYTF. In DNA form, the CDR3 reads TGCAGCGCCGCGACAGTAGCTAACTATGGCTACACCTTC.

About this clone: The identical CDR3 is also encoded by other nucleotide sequences in the sample. J is TRBJ1-1 and V is TRBV30; D not certain. V lost 2 bases and J 1 base, leaving 8 bases between the germline ends. The CDR3 is made up of 13 amino acids. The germline CDR1 and CDR2 sequences are GTSNPN and SVGIG (reference sequence). The CDR3 loop reads CAWSLTSNTEAFF. DNA of the CDR3: TGTGCCTGGAGTCTTACCTCGAACACTGAAGCTTTCTTT.

This clone was picked up a small number of times. The chain recombines TRBV6-6 with TRBJ1-2; D possibly corresponds to TRBD1 (5 bases). This CDR3 is 13 amino acids long. The V end lost 5 bases, the J end lost 5 bases, and 12 bases lay between the germline ends. Per the germline V gene, CDR1 is MNHNY and CDR2 is SVGAGI (reference sequence). Here the CDR3 reads CASSPDGGYGYTF. The DNA of the CDR3 is TGTGCCAGCAGTCCCGACGGGGGATATGGCTACACCTTC.

This chain joins TRBV9 and TRBJ2-2, with 10 bases aligning to TRBD2. Germline CDR1 reads SGDLS; CDR2 reads YYNGEE. This CDR3 has 15 amino acids. V was pared by 4 bases and J by 7 bases, with 7 bases of the junction left unmatched. The CDR3 loop is CASSTLAGRNGELFF. The CDR3, as DNA: TGTGCCAGCAGCACACTAGCGGGAAGAAACGGGGAGCTGTTTTTT.

This chain joins TRBV7-3 and TRBJ2-4, with D unresolved. The germline V and J ends were trimmed by 2 bases and 9 bases, with 14 bases remaining between them. The length of the CDR3 is 14 residues. Germline CDR1 reads SGHTA; CDR2 reads FQGTGA. The DNA of the CDR3 is TGTGCCAGCAGCTTAGAATCAGTGGTCGGCATTCAGTACTTC. Translated, it gives CASSLESVVGIQYF.

This clone appeared many times. V gene TRBV4-1 combines with J gene TRBJ2-3, with 9 bases that match TRBD2. J gave up 4 bases and V 1 base, and 9 bases lay outside the gene matches. Germline V gives CDR1 MGHRA, CDR2 YSYEKL. CDR3 length equals 17 residues. The CDR3 sequence is CASSQGGLAGRPDTQYF. The CDR3 DNA follows: TGCGCCAGCAGCCAAGGGGGGCTAGCGGGGCGCCCAGATACGCAGTATTTT.

The chain employs TRBV5-1 and TRBJ2-1, with TRBD2 matching 14 bases. Looked up from germline, CDR1 is SGHRS and CDR2 is YFSETQ. The CDR3 covers 16 residues. V was pared by 3 bases and J by 8 bases, with 7 bases of the junction left unmatched. This CDR3 is CASSSDGTSGSHEQFF. The CDR3 bases are TGCGCCAGCAGCTCCGACGGGACTAGCGGGAGCCATGAGCAGTTCTTC.

This chain uses TRBV30 with TRBJ1-2; maybe TRBD1 (5 bases). The CDR3 consists of 14 residues. Germline V lookup: CDR1 GTSNPN, CDR2 SVGIG (reference sequence). The ends were cut back, 6 bases at V and 0 bases at J, with 14 bases in the middle. CDR3: CACAATVTNYGYTF. CDR3 in DNA: TGTGCCTGCGCCGCGACAGTAACTAACTATGGCTACACCTTC.

A remark on this clone: The sample holds other DNA sequences that translate to the same CDR3. The chain links TRBV5-1 to TRBJ2-2; D is perhaps TRBD1 or TRBD2 (6 bases each). Trimming removed 6 bases at V and 2 bases at J, with 11 bases between. CDR1 is SGHRS and CDR2 is YFSETQ in the germline V gene. This CDR3 region has 14 residues. DNA of the CDR3: TGCGCCAGCAAAGGGGGGACCAACACCGGGGAGCTGTTTTTT. Protein product: CASKGGTNTGELFF.

The chain uses TRBV5-1 and TRBJ2-7; 11 nucleotides align to TRBD2. The germline V gene has CDR1 SGHRS and CDR2 YFSETQ. The CDR3 sequence is 15 residues long. Unmatched junction bases numbered 5, after V lost 4 bases and J lost 2 bases. CDR3 residues: CASSQIAGGPYEQYF. CDR3 nucleotides: TGCGCCAGCAGCCAAATAGCGGGAGGGCCCTACGAGCAGTACTTC.

This rearrangement joins TRBV7-3 to TRBJ1-5; a weak D match, TRBD1 (5 bases). CDR3 length: 14 amino acids. Germline V gene sequence: CDR1 SGHTA, CDR2 FQGTGA. Trimming shortened V by 0 bases and J by 2 bases, and 5 bases separated the two germline ends. CDR3 sequence: CASSLTGGNQPQHF. CDR3 DNA sequence: TGTGCCAGCAGCTTAACAGGGGGCAATCAGCCCCAGCATTTT.